This T cell receptor beta chain was captured in a study of OX40 agonist ivuxolimab in advanced cancers. Clones were read by immunoSEQ multiplex PCR, and TCRdb kept only the in-frame ones, dropping some. This sample carries roughly 41,000 clones, approximately 86% of them seen once, and the ten largest clones take 2.4%. This CDR3 spans 13 amino acids. The V end lost 4 bases, the J end lost 2 bases, and 6 bases lay between the germline ends. This TCR came from an adult with an advanced solid tumor such as melanoma, head and neck, liver or kidney cancer. Source: CD4+ or CD8+ T cells sorted from blood, taken in a trial of the OX40 agonist ivuxolimab. This sequence joins TRBV5-3 and TRBJ2-2; D is undetermined. TRBV5-3 falls under the ORF class, with uncertain function. The CDR3 here is CARSAVNTGELFF. In DNA, the CDR3 is TGTGCCAGAAGCGCCGTTAACACCGGGGAGCTGTTTTTT.